Below are 30 T cell receptor beta chains sequenced from a single sample in a study of monozygotic twins with cystic fibrosis. TCRdb's table, derived via immunoSEQ multiplex PCR, lists solely in-frame clones and lacks some. The data show some 20,000 clones, approximately 97% seen once. The sequencing sample was made of blood. These TCRs come from a woman aged 25 to 45 with cystic fibrosis.

This sequence joins TRBV5-4 and TRBJ1-6, with no clear D. The CDR3 is 13 amino acids. V shed 0 bases and J shed 9 bases, with 7 bases lying between them. Germline CDR1 reads SGHNT; CDR2 reads YYREEE (reference sequence). The CDR3 loop reads CASSLADGSPLHF. For the CDR3, the DNA is TGTGCCAGCAGCTTGGCCGATGGTTCACCCCTCCACTTT.

V usage is TRBV5-6 and J usage is TRBJ1-3, with TRBD1 matching over 7 bases. The germline V gene has CDR1 SGHDT and CDR2 YYEEEE. Trimming cost V 3 bases and J 2 bases; bases outside gene matches: 5. The CDR3 has 15 amino acids. DNA for the CDR3: TGTGCCAGCAGCTACTTCCAGGGGGCTGGAAACACCATATATTTT. The encoded protein is CASSYFQGAGNTIYF.

The chain has TRBV6-5 and TRBJ1-2, with 9 bases fitting TRBD1. V shed 7 bases and J 7 bases; nucleotides not matched to a gene: 7. Germline lookup yields CDR1 MNHEY and CDR2 SVGAGI. The CDR3 is 13 amino acids. As DNA, the CDR3 is TGTGCCAGCACCAGGACAGGGGTCGGTGGCTACACCTTC. It encodes CASTRTGVGGYTF.

This chain connects TRBV30 to TRBJ1-6; no reliable D call. This CDR3 region has 14 residues. Germline V lookup: CDR1 GTSNPN, CDR2 SVGIG (reference sequence). The germline V and J ends were trimmed by 3 bases and 7 bases, with 13 bases remaining between them. CDR3 region: CAWRTGIGNSPLHF. As DNA, the CDR3 is TGTGCCTGGAGAACGGGGATAGGAAATTCACCCCTCCACTTT.

V is TRBV19 and J is TRBJ1-2; D is ambiguous. CDR3 length equals 14 residues. Germline CDR1 LNHDA, CDR2 SQIVND (reference sequence). V lost 3 bases and J lost 2, with 10 bases in between. In DNA form, the CDR3 reads TGTGCCAGTAGTATCTTAGCACTGAACTATGGCTACACCTTC. It codes for CASSILALNYGYTF.

In DNA, the CDR3 is TGTGCCAGCAGTCCCCAGGGGGCGGGGGGTGAAAAACTGTTTTTT. This encodes CASSPQGAGGEKLFF. The rearrangement links TRBV27 to TRBJ1-4; 8 nucleotides agree with TRBD1. V lost 5 bases, J lost 7 bases, and 9 bases stayed unmatched. This CDR3 is built from 15 residues. Germline loops: CDR1 MNHEY, CDR2 SMNVEV (reference sequence).

This sequence joins TRBV7-6 and TRBJ2-7; D may be TRBD1 (6 bases). CDR3 length: 13 amino acids. Deletions cut 7 bases from V and 0 bases from J, with 10 bases between. CDR1 and CDR2 from the germline V gene are SGHVS and FNYEAQ. Written as DNA, the CDR3 is TGTGCCAGCAAACCGGACAGCTCCTACGAGCAGTACTTC. Its translation: CASKPDSSYEQYF.

The chain recombines TRBV6-6 with TRBJ2-7, with 8 bases aligning to TRBD1. V shed 0 bases and J 3 bases; nucleotides not matched to a gene: 1. CDR1 MNHNY and CDR2 SVGAGI come from the germline V gene (reference sequence). The CDR3 extends over 14 amino acids. The DNA of the CDR3 is TGTGCCAGCAGTTACTCGGGACAGGACTACGAGCAGTACTTC. Its protein is CASSYSGQDYEQYF.

The V and J genes are TRBV18 and TRBJ1-1; 7 bases agree with TRBD1. From germline, CDR1 is KGHSH and CDR2 LQKENI. The CDR3 contains 14 residues. The ends lost 3 bases at V and 3 bases at J; junction bases unmatched: 4. As DNA, the CDR3 is TGTGCCAGCTCACCCATTACAGGGGACACTGAAGCTTTCTTT. This sequence encodes CASSPITGDTEAFF. Full variable domain (outside the CDR3, taken from reference TRBV18 and TRBJ1-1): NAGVMQNPRHLVRRRGQEARLRCSPMKGHSHVYWYRQLPEEGLKFMVYLQKENIIDESGMPKERFSAEFPKEGPSILRIQQVVRGDSAAYFCASSPITGDTEAFFGQGTRLTVV.

This chain uses TRBV11-2 with TRBJ2-1; no firm D call. This CDR3 is 11 amino acids long. The V and J ends lost 1 base and 8 bases respectively, with 3 bases between them. CDR1 and CDR2 from the germline V gene are SGHAT and FQNNGV. The chain's CDR3 is CASSLGYEQFF. CDR3 nucleotides: TGTGCCAGCAGCTTAGGGTATGAGCAGTTCTTC.

V and J are TRBV18 and TRBJ1-1; D remains ambiguous. Germline lookup yields CDR1 KGHSH and CDR2 LQKENI. V shed 3 bases and J shed 1 base, with 12 bases lying between them. The CDR3 covers 15 residues. CDR3 coding DNA: TGTGCCAGCTCACCTCTGGGGAGGTGGAACACTGAAGCTTTCTTT. Protein sequence: CASSPLGRWNTEAFF.

The chain combines TRBV4-3 with TRBJ2-7, with 9 positions matching TRBD2. This CDR3 contains 15 residues. With 1 base clipped from V and 2 bases from J, the junction kept 3 bases outside the gene matches. The V gene's germline CDR1 is LGHNA and CDR2 YSLEER. CDR3 coding DNA: TGCGCCAGCAGCCAAGGACTAGCGGCGGCCTACGAGCAGTACTTC. Amino acid sequence: CASSQGLAAAYEQYF.

The genes are TRBV7-2 and TRBJ2-1; D is undetermined. This CDR3 spans 13 amino acids. The germline gives CDR1 SGHTA, CDR2 FQGNSA. Trimming left V 5 bases short and J 8 bases short, with 13 bases between. The CDR3 region is CASSPLSVYEQFF. The DNA for the CDR3 is TGTGCCAGCAGCCCTCTTTCCGTTTATGAGCAGTTCTTC.

The chain is built from TRBV6-5 and TRBJ1-1; TRBD1 is a possible D gene (5 bases). This CDR3 has 14 residues. Trimming stripped 5 bases from V and 5 bases from J, with 15 bases between. The germline V gene has CDR1 MNHEY and CDR2 SVGAGI. This chain's CDR3 is CASSLLLDSTEAFF. In DNA form, the CDR3 reads TGTGCCAGCAGTCTACTATTAGACAGTACTGAAGCTTTCTTT.

The chain links TRBV2 to TRBJ2-3, with 7 bases lining up with TRBD1. J was trimmed by 2 bases and V by 10 bases; bases with no gene match: 9. This CDR3 has 14 amino acids. The germline gives CDR1 SNHLY, CDR2 FYNNEI. The chain's CDR3 is CATRGGVLTDTQYF. The CDR3 DNA reads as TGTGCCACAAGAGGGGGCGTCCTCACAGATACGCAGTATTTT.

The CDR3 coding sequence is TGCGCCAGCACCGAGAGGGGGGTTAATCAGCCCCAGCATTTT. Its translation is CASTERGVNQPQHF. J is TRBJ1-5 and V is TRBV10-2, with TRBD1 as a possible D gene (6 bases). The V end lost 7 bases, the J end lost 4 bases, and 14 bases lay between the germline ends. The CDR3 has 14 amino acids. The germline V gene encodes CDR1 WSHSY and CDR2 SAAADI.

J is TRBJ2-3 and V is TRBV7-8; maybe TRBD2 (6 bases). Per germline, CDR1 SGHVS and CDR2 FQNEAQ. The length of the CDR3 is 15 residues. V dropped 5 bases and J dropped 5 bases, with 17 bases sitting between them. Here the CDR3 DNA reads TGTGCCAGCAGCGCGGGACGCCTCCTAGGAGATACGCAGTATTTT. It encodes CASSAGRLLGDTQYF.

The CDR3 region is CASSRNTGNEQFF. Here the CDR3 DNA reads TGCGCCAGCAGCCGGAATACAGGTAATGAGCAGTTCTTC. This chain joins TRBV4-1 and TRBJ2-1; D possibly corresponds to TRBD1 (5 bases). V lost 4 bases and J lost 7, with 11 bases in between. The germline V gene encodes CDR1 MGHRA and CDR2 YSYEKL. The CDR3 covers 13 residues.

This chain joins TRBV6-5 and TRBJ1-1; no clear D. The V gene's germline CDR1 is MNHEY and CDR2 SVGAGI. The CDR3 spans 15 residues. The germline V and J ends were trimmed by 7 bases and 0 bases, with 15 bases remaining between them. For the CDR3, the DNA is TGTGCCAGCAATCCACCCCCACAGCTGAACACTGAAGCTTTCTTT. Translation gives CASNPPPQLNTEAFF.

The rearrangement uses TRBV15 and TRBJ2-7, with D maybe TRBD2 (6 bases). Germline lookup yields CDR1 LNHNV and CDR2 YYDKDF (reference sequence). This CDR3 contains 15 residues. V shed 2 bases and J shed 4 bases, with 15 bases lying between them. The CDR3 is CATSRSTGEAYEQYF. The DNA of the CDR3 is TGTGCCACCAGCAGATCAACGGGGGAAGCATACGAGCAGTACTTC.

This clone was counted a few times. This sequence joins TRBV7-6 and TRBJ1-1; no definite D call. The length of the CDR3 is 12 residues. Deletions cut 7 bases from V and 1 base from J, with 7 bases between. Germline CDR1 and CDR2: SGHVS and FNYEAQ. This chain's CDR3 is CASKGANTEAFF. The CDR3 nucleotides read TGTGCCAGCAAGGGTGCGAACACTGAAGCTTTCTTT.

This clone showed up just once. This chain uses TRBV5-1 with TRBJ1-2, with 8 bases matching TRBD1. Germline loops: CDR1 SGHRS, CDR2 YFSETQ. CDR3 size: 16 residues. Trimming took 4 bases from V and 8 from J; bases not matched to a gene: 16. CDR3 region: CASSRDRGGTGAGYTF. The CDR3 DNA reads as TGCGCCAGCAGCAGGGATAGAGGGGGGACAGGTGCAGGCTACACCTTC. Full variable domain (outside the CDR3, taken from reference TRBV5-1 and TRBJ1-2): KAGVTQTPRYLIKTRGQQVTLSCSPISGHRSVSWYQQTPGQGLQFLFEYFSETQRNKGNFPGRFSGRQFSNSRSEMNVSTLELGDSALYLCASSRDRGGTGAGYTFGSGTRLTVV.

The J gene is TRBJ2-7, the V gene TRBV4-1; 10 positions agree with TRBD1. CDR1 and CDR2 from the germline V gene are MGHRA and YSYEKL. The CDR3 covers 15 residues. V shed 4 bases and J 6 bases; nucleotides not matched to a gene: 9. The CDR3 nucleotides read TGCGCCAGCAGCCTAAGGACAGGGGGAATTCTCGAGCAGTACTTC. Protein product: CASSLRTGGILEQYF.

This chain links TRBV13 with TRBJ1-4; D is possibly TRBD1 (5 bases). Trimming took off 5 bases at V and 5 bases at J, with 15 bases between the two ends. Per the germline V gene, CDR1 is PRHDT and CDR2 is FYEKMQ (reference sequence). The length of the CDR3 is 15 residues. CDR3 protein: CASSTSRGGNEKLFF. The CDR3 DNA follows: TGTGCCAGCAGCACTAGCCGTGGGGGGAATGAAAAACTGTTTTTT. Combining the CDR3 with reference TRBV13 and TRBJ1-4 gives the whole variable domain AAGVIQSPRHLIKEKRETATLKCYPIPRHDTVYWYQQGPGQDPQFLISFYEKMQSDKGSIPDRFSAQQFSDYHSELNMSSLELGDSALYFCASSTSRGGNEKLFFGSGTQLSVL.

The chain joins TRBV15 to TRBJ1-2, with a weak D call TRBD1 (5 bases). Trimming stripped 2 bases from V and 3 bases from J, with 16 bases between. The CDR3 has 16 residues. Germline V CDR1 and CDR2: LNHNV, YYDKDF (reference sequence). CDR3 nucleotides: TGTGCCACCAGCAGACCAAGCGGAGGGGTGTACTATGGCTACACCTTC. As protein: CATSRPSGGVYYGYTF.

The chain uses TRBV5-1 and TRBJ2-3; D unclear. This CDR3 has 15 amino acids. Germline lookup yields CDR1 SGHRS and CDR2 YFSETQ. Trimming removed 7 bases at V and 2 bases at J, with 17 bases between. In DNA, the CDR3 is TGCGCCAGCGCCGCAGGAGCCCAAAACACAGATACGCAGTATTTT. It is translated as CASAAGAQNTDTQYF.

This clone has only one observation. The chain joins TRBV6-5 to TRBJ2-1; no clear D. CDR3 length: 16 amino acids. Germline V CDR1 and CDR2: MNHEY, SVGAGI. The V end was cut by 0 bases, the J end by 6 bases, with 15 bases between. This chain's CDR3 is CASSYSFSRVLNEQFF. CDR3 coding DNA: TGTGCCAGCAGTTACTCGTTTTCTCGCGTGCTCAATGAGCAGTTCTTC.

The rearrangement joins TRBV7-2 to TRBJ1-2; D not certain. Germline V gene lookup returns CDR1 SGHTA and CDR2 FQGNSA. Trimming removed 6 bases from V and 4 bases from J, with 27 bases in between. The CDR3 is 18 residues long. This CDR3 is CASRIDELIATQTYGYTF. CDR3 nucleotide sequence: TGTGCCAGCAGAATAGATGAATTAATCGCAACGCAGACCTATGGCTACACCTTC.

The rearrangement links TRBV5-1 to TRBJ2-3, with 8 nucleotides matching TRBD1. The germline CDR1 and CDR2 sequences are SGHRS and YFSETQ. J lost 4 bases, V lost 0 bases, and 4 bases had no gene match. The CDR3 has 15 residues. CDR3: CASSLGQGYADTQYF. Here the CDR3 DNA reads TGCGCCAGCAGCTTGGGACAGGGGTACGCAGATACGCAGTATTTT.

V and J are TRBV30 and TRBJ1-4; D unresolved. V was pared by 2 bases and J by 9 bases, with 16 bases between. The CDR3 totals 14 residues. CDR1 is GTSNPN, CDR2 SVGIG, per germline (reference sequence). The CDR3 spells CAWSSLRLGKKLFF. The CDR3, as DNA: TGTGCCTGGAGTTCACTCCGGCTGGGCAAAAAACTGTTTTTT.